The sequence of this T cell receptor (beta chain) was determined in a study of blood T cell repertoires in COVID-19. About the research overall: The cDNA or gDNA used as material had been derived from T cells, B-cell-depleted T cells, or PBMCs.

CDR3 length: 16 amino acids. V lost 2 bases and J 4 bases, leaving 15 bases between the germline ends. Germline V gives CDR1 MDHEN, CDR2 SYDVKM. Per the original data handling: Amplified reference gene primers provided the basis for estimating nucleated cell counts. Here immunoSEQ multiplex PCR was the method, and the copy in TCRdb shows in-frame clones only, minus some. D and trimming were read from the DNA, whereas the V and J calls and clone size are those reported in that table. In the table there are 90,000 to 100,000 clones, 84% of which are singletons. This sequence was found in a man aged 55 to 70 with acute or convalescent COVID-19. Sample: peripheral blood. This chain links TRBV28 with TRBJ2-1, with TRBD1 as a possible D gene (5 bases). CDR3 in DNA: TGTGCCAGCAGTTTACAGCCCCAGGGAATTTACAATGAGCAGTTCTTC. Translated: CASSLQPQGIYNEQFF.